Each of the 11 T cell receptor beta chains below was sequenced from the same sample in a study of lymphopenia after photon versus proton radiotherapy. The assay was immunoSEQ multiplex PCR, and TCRdb's table has in-frame clones only and misses some. The data show 50,000 to 75,000 clones, approximately 83% seen once. The sequencing used peripheral blood, collected from a patient treated with photon-based radiotherapy. The receptors were sampled from a man between 35 and 55 years old with gastric cancer.

The genes are TRBV5-6 and TRBJ1-2; D unresolved. V was trimmed by 2 bases and J by 8 bases, leaving 7 bases between them. Germline V gene lookup returns CDR1 SGHDT and CDR2 YYEEEE. The CDR3 is 11 residues long. Written as DNA, the CDR3 is TGTGCCAGCAGCTTCGGAGGGGGCTACACCTTC. Amino acids: CASSFGGGYTF. The full variable domain, rest sourced from reference TRBV5-6 and TRBJ1-2, is DAGVTQSPTHLIKTRGQQVTLRCSPKSGHDTVSWYQQALGQGPQFIFQYYEEEERQRGNFPDRFSGHQFPNYSSELNVNALLLGDSALYLCASSFGGGYTFGSGTRLTVV.

The chain recombines TRBV27 with TRBJ2-3; TRBD1 or TRBD2 may be the D gene (6 bases each). In germline, CDR1 is MNHEY, CDR2 SMNVEV (reference sequence). Trimming removed 1 base at V and 5 bases at J, with 13 bases between. There are 15 residues in the CDR3. The CDR3 DNA reads TGTGCCAGCAGTTTATGGGGGGCCCCTGGAGATACGCAGTATTTT. This sequence encodes CASSLWGAPGDTQYF.

This clone was found once. The V call is TRBV7-2, the J call TRBJ1-1; unclear D gene. CDR1 and CDR2 from the germline V gene are SGHTA and FQGNSA. This CDR3 region has 14 residues. V lost 1 base and J lost 1, with 7 bases in between. CDR3 sequence reads: CASSLVGRNTEAFF. For the CDR3, the DNA is TGTGCCAGCAGCTTAGTGGGGAGGAACACTGAAGCTTTCTTT. Full variable domain (outside the CDR3, taken from reference TRBV7-2 and TRBJ1-1): GAGVSQSPSNKVTEKGKDVELRCDPISGHTALYWYRQSLGQGLEFLIYFQGNSAPDKSGLPSDRFSAERTGGSVSTLTIQRTQQEDSAVYLCASSLVGRNTEAFFGQGTRLTVV.

This chain uses TRBV19 with TRBJ1-2, with D perhaps TRBD1 (5 bases). The CDR3 is 14 residues long. Germline CDR1 LNHDA, CDR2 SQIVND (reference sequence). V gave up 5 bases and J gave up 5 bases, with 15 bases separating them. Written as DNA, the CDR3 is TGTGCCAGTAGTGTCAGGGATATTGAGTATGGCTACACCTTC. Protein sequence: CASSVRDIEYGYTF. Full variable domain (remainder filled in from reference TRBV19 and TRBJ1-2): DGGITQSPKYLFRKEGQNVTLSCEQNLNHDAMYWYRQDPGQGLRLIYYSQIVNDFQKGDIAEGYSVSREKKESFPLTVTSAQKNPTAFYLCASSVRDIEYGYTFGSGTRLTVV.

V is TRBV29-1 and J is TRBJ2-5; possibly TRBD1 for D (6 bases). V shed 4 bases and J shed 0 bases, with 9 bases lying between them. CDR1 and CDR2 from the germline V gene are SQVTM and ANQGSEA. The CDR3 loop spans 13 amino acids. CDR3 coding DNA: TGCAGCGTTGCCAGGGGATACCAAGAGACCCAGTACTTC. Amino acids: CSVARGYQETQYF. The whole variable domain, remainder taken from reference TRBV29-1 and TRBJ2-5, is SAVISQKPSRDICQRGTSLTIQCQVDSQVTMMFWYRQQPGQSLTLIATANQGSEATYESGFVIDKFPISRPNLTFSTLTVSNMSPEDSSIYLCSVARGYQETQYFGPGTRLLVL.

The chain employs TRBV18 and TRBJ2-1, with TRBD1 identical over 9 bases. Losses at the gene ends were 4 bases for V and 3 bases for J; bases not matched to a gene: 1. Looked up from germline, CDR1 is KGHSH and CDR2 is LQKENI. The CDR3 spans 14 residues. CDR3 in DNA: TGTGCCAGCTCACGGACAGGGGTCTACAATGAGCAGTTCTTC. Protein sequence: CASSRTGVYNEQFF. Looking up the rest from reference TRBV18 and TRBJ2-1 gives the full variable domain: NAGVMQNPRHLVRRRGQEARLRCSPMKGHSHVYWYRQLPEEGLKFMVYLQKENIIDESGMPKERFSAEFPKEGPSILRIQQVVRGDSAAYFCASSRTGVYNEQFFGPGTRLTVL.

This sequence joins TRBV6-1 and TRBJ2-5; 9 bases align to TRBD2. The CDR3 length is 15 residues. The V gene end was trimmed by 6 bases and the J gene end by 4 bases; junction bases not matched to a gene: 9. Germline V gene data show CDR1 as MNHNS and CDR2 as SASEGT. CDR3 nucleotide sequence: TGTGCCAGCAGCCCGGCAGGGACTAGCAGAGAGACCCAGTACTTC. Amino acids: CASSPAGTSRETQYF.

The genes are TRBV6-6 and TRBJ2-5, with a tentative D call TRBD2 (6 bases). Germline-derived CDR1 and CDR2 are MNHNY and SVGAGI (reference sequence). The CDR3 spans 13 residues. Between the trimmed V and J ends, which lost 8 bases and 4 bases, there was a span of 14 bases. CDR3 sequence (DNA): TGTGCCAGCGGTGTAAGGGGAGGAGAGACCCAGTACTTC. Translated, it gives CASGVRGGETQYF.

This chain links TRBV11-2 with TRBJ2-3; 8 bases map to TRBD2. Germline V gives CDR1 SGHAT, CDR2 FQNNGV. The CDR3 spans 14 residues. J gave up 6 bases and V 8 bases, and 10 bases lay outside the gene matches. CDR3 DNA sequence: TGTGCCAGCGGCCCGGGAGGGGGAGTCGATACGCAGTATTTT. Its translation: CASGPGGGVDTQYF.

The table lists this clone with a few counts. The CDR3 loop is CASQETQDYGYTF. The CDR3 bases are TGTGCCAGCCAGGAAACTCAGGACTATGGCTACACCTTC. V gene TRBV19 combines with J gene TRBJ1-2; D not certain. CDR1 and CDR2 (germline): LNHDA, SQIVND (reference sequence). Trimming took off 9 bases at V and 3 bases at J, with 14 bases between the two ends. The CDR3 consists of 13 residues. Based on the CDR3 plus reference TRBV19 and TRBJ1-2, the full variable domain is DGGITQSPKYLFRKEGQNVTLSCEQNLNHDAMYWYRQDPGQGLRLIYYSQIVNDFQKGDIAEGYSVSREKKESFPLTVTSAQKNPTAFYLCASQETQDYGYTFGSGTRLTVV.

V and J are TRBV18 and TRBJ2-7, with a tentative D call TRBD1 (5 bases). The CDR3 length is 13 residues. The V and J ends lost 4 bases and 3 bases respectively, with 10 bases between them. CDR1 KGHSH and CDR2 LQKENI come from the germline V gene. This CDR3 is CASSQGVDYEQYF. DNA for the CDR3: TGTGCCAGCTCACAAGGGGTGGACTACGAGCAGTACTTC.